What follows is one T cell receptor beta chain and its context. The target antigen is unknown. This sample is part of a study of cytomegalovirus exposure and HLA in healthy donors. Notes on the study in general: TRBV6-2, TRBV6-3 and some other V segments were excluded as indistinguishable. It was 150 to 200 TCR beta chains that were listed as cytomegalovirus-associated.

The donors comprised healthy bone marrow donors. Amplification used 60 Vbeta primers and 13 Jbeta primers. The assay was immunoSEQ multiplex PCR, and TCRdb's table has in-frame clones only and misses some. The repertoire holds fewer than 150,000 clones, roughly three quarters seen once, with under 5.5% in the top ten. Between the trimmed V and J ends, which lost 3 bases and 8 bases, there was a span of 13 bases. The germline V gene encodes CDR1 PRHDT and CDR2 FYEKMQ (reference sequence). The CDR3 contains 13 residues. The sample consisted of PBMCs. This clonotype was obtained from a woman aged 45 to 65 in good health and CMV-seronegative. The chain links TRBV13 to TRBJ1-2, with D perhaps TRBD1 (6 bases). The CDR3 DNA reads as TGTGCCAGCAGCTTGGGAGGGGGAAGCGGCTACACCTTC. Protein product: CASSLGGGSGYTF.